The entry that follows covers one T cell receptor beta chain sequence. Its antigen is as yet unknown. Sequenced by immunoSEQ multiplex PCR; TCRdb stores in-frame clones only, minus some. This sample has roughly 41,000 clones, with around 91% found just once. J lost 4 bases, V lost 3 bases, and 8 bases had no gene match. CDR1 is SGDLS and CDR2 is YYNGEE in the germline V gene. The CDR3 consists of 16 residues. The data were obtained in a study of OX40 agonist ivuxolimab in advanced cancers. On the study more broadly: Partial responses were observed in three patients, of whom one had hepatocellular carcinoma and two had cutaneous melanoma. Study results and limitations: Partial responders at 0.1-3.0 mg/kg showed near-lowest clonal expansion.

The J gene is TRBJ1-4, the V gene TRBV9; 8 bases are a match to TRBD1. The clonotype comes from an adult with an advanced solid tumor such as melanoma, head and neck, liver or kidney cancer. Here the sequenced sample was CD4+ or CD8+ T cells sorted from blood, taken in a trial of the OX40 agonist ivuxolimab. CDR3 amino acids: CASSAGDRGDNEKLFF. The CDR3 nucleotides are TGTGCCAGCAGCGCCGGAGACAGGGGCGATAATGAAAAACTGTTTTTT.